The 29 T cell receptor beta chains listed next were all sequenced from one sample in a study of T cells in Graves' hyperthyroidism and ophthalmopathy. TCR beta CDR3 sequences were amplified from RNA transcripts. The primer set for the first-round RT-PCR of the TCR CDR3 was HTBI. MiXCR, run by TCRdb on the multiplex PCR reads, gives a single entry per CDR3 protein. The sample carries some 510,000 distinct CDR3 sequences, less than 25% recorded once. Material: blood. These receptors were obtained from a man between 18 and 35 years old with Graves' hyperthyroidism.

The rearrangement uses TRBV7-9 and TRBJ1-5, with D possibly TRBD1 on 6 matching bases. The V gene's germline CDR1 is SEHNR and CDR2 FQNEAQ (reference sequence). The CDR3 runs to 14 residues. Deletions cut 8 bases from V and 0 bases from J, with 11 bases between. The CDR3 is CASSGGHSNQPQHF. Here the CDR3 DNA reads TGTGCCAGCTCCGGGGGGCATAGCAATCAGCCCCAGCATTTT.

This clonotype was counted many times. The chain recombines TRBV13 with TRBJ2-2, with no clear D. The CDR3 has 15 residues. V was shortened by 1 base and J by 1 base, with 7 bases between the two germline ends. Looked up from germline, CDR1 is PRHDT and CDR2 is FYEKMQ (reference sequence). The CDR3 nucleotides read TGTGCCAGCAGCTTAGATAACGGGAACACCGGGGAGCTGTTTTTT. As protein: CASSLDNGNTGELFF.

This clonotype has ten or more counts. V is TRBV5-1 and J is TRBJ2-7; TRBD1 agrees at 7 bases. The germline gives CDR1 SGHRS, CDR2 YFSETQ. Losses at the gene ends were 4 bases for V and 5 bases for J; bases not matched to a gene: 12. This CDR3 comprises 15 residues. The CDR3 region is CASSPQGEMFHEQYF. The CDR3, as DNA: TGCGCCAGCAGCCCGCAGGGGGAAATGTTCCACGAGCAGTACTTC. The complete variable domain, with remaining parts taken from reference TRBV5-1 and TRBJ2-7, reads KAGVTQTPRYLIKTRGQQVTLSCSPISGHRSVSWYQQTPGQGLQFLFEYFSETQRNKGNFPGRFSGRQFSNSRSEMNVSTLELGDSALYLCASSPQGEMFHEQYFGPGTRLTVT.

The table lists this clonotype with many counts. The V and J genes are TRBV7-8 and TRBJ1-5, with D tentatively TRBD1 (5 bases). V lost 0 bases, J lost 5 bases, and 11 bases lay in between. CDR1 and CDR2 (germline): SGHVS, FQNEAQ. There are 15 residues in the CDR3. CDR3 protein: CASSLAPGGYQPQHF. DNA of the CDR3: TGTGCCAGCAGCTTAGCGCCGGGGGGGTATCAGCCCCAGCATTTT. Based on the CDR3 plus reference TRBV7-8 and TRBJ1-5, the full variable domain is GAGVSQSPRYKVAKRGQDVALRCDPISGHVSLFWYQQALGQGPEFLTYFQNEAQLDKSGLPSDRFFAERPEGSVSTLKIQRTQQEDSAVYLCASSLAPGGYQPQHFGDGTRLSIL.

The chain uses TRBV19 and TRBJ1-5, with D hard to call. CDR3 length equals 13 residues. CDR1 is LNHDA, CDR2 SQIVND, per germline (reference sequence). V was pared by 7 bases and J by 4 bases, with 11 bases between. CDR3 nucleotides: TGTGCCAGTAAGAAACAGAGTAATCAGCCCCAGCATTTT. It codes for CASKKQSNQPQHF.

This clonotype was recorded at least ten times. CDR3 in DNA: TGTGCCAGCAGGCAAGAAGGAACTTACGAGCAGTACTTC. It yields the protein CASRQEGTYEQYF. This chain connects TRBV6-2 or TRBV6-3 to TRBJ2-7; D not resolved. The CDR3 length is 13 residues. Trimming stripped 6 bases from V and 4 bases from J, with 13 bases between. Germline V gene data show CDR1 as MNHEY and CDR2 as SVGEGT.

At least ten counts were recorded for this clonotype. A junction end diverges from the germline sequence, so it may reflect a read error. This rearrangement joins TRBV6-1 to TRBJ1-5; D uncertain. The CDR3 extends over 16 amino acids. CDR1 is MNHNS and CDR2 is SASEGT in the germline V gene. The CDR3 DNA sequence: TGTGCCAGCAGTAAAGCCCCTGAATCTAGCAATCAGCCCCAGCATTTT. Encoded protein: CASSKAPESSNQPQHF.

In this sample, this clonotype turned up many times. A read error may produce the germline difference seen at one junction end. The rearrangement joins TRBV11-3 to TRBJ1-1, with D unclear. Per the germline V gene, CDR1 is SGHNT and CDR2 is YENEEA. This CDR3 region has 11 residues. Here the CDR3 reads CASSLTEEVFF. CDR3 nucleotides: TGTGCCAGCAGCTTGACTGAAGAAGTTTTCTTT.

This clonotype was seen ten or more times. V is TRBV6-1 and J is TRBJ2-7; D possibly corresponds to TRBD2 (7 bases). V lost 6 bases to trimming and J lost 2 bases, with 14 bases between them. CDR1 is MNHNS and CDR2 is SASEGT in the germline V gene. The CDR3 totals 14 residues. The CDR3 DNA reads TGTGCCAGCAGCCGGGGGGACAAGGCCTACGAGCAGTACTTC. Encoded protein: CASSRGDKAYEQYF.

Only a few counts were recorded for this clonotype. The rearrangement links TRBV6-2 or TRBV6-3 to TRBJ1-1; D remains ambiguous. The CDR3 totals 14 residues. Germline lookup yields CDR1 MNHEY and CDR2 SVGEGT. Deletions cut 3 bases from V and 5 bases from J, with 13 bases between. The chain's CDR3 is CASSYGVRETEAFF. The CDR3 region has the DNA TGTGCCAGCAGTTATGGGGTCCGGGAGACTGAAGCTTTCTTT.

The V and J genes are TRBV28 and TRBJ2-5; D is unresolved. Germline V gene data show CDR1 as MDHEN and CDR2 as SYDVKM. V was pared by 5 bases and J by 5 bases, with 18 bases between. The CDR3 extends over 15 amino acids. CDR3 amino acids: CASSESKGSWETQYF. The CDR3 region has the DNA TGTGCCAGCAGTGAGTCGAAGGGATCTTGGGAGACCCAGTACTTC.

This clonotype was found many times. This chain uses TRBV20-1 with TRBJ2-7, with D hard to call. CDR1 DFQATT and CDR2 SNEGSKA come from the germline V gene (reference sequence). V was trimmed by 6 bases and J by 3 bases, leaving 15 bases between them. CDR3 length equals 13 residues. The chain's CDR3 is CSAPSGRSYEQYF. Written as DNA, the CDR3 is TGCAGTGCCCCTTCAGGACGGAGCTACGAGCAGTACTTC.

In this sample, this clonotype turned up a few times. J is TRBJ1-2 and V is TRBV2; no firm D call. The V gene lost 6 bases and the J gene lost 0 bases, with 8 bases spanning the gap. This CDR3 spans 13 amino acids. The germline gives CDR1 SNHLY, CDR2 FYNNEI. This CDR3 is CASRQTSNYGYTF. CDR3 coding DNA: TGTGCCAGCAGGCAGACATCTAACTATGGCTACACCTTC. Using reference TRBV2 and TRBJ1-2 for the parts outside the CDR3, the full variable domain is EPEVTQTPSHQVTQMGQEVILRCVPISNHLYFYWYRQILGQKVEFLVSFYNNEISEKSEIFDDQFSVERPDGSNFTLKIRSTKLEDSAMYFCASRQTSNYGYTFGSGTRLTVV.

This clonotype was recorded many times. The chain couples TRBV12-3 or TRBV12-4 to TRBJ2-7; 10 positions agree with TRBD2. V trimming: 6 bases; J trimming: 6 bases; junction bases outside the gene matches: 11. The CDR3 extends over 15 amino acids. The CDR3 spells CASRPSGGPSLEQYF. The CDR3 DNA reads TGTGCCAGCAGGCCTAGCGGGGGCCCTTCTCTCGAGCAGTACTTC.

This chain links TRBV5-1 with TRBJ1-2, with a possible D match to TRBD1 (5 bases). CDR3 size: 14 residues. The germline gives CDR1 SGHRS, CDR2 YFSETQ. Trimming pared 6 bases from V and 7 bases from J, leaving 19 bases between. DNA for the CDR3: TGCGCCAGCACCGCCGGGACGTCCGCTCGTGGCTACACCTTC. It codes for CASTAGTSARGYTF.

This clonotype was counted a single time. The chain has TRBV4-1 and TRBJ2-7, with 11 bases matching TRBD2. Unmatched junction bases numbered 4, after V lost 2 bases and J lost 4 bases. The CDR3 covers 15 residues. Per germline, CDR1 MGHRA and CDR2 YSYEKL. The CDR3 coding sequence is TGCGCCAGCAGCCAACTCGCTAGCGGGGGGTACGAGCAGTACTTC. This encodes CASSQLASGGYEQYF.

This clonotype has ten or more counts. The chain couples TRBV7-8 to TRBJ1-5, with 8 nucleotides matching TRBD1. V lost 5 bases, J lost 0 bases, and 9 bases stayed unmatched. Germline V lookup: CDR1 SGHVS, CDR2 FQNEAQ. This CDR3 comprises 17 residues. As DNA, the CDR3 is TGTGCCAGCAGCAGACGGACAGGGCTTCATAGCAATCAGCCCCAGCATTTT. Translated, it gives CASSRRTGLHSNQPQHF.

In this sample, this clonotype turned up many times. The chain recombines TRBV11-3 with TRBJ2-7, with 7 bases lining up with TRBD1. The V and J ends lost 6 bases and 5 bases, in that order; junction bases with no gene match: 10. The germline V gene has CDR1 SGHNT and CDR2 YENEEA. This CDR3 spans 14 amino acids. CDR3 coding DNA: TGTGCCAGCAGTAACCTGGGACAGCACCACGAGCAGTACTTC. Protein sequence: CASSNLGQHHEQYF.

The CDR3: CASSEGQLHEQYF. The CDR3 coding sequence is TGTGCCAGCAGTGAAGGACAGCTCCACGAGCAGTACTTC. The chain is built from TRBV28 and TRBJ2-7, with a possible D match to TRBD1 (6 bases). Germline-derived CDR1 and CDR2 are MDHEN and SYDVKM. This CDR3 is built from 13 residues. The V end lost 5 bases, the J end lost 5 bases, and 13 bases lay between the germline ends.

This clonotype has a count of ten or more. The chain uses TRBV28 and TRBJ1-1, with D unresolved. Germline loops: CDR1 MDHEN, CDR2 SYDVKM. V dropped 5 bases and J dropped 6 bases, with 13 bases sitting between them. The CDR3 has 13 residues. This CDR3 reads CASSPLWVSEAFF. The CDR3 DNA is TGTGCCAGCAGTCCCCTTTGGGTCTCTGAAGCTTTCTTT. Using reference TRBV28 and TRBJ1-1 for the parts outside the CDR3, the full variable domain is DVKVTQSSRYLVKRTGEKVFLECVQDMDHENMFWYRQDPGLGLRLIYFSYDVKMKEKGDIPEGYSVSREKKERFSLILESASTNQTSMYLCASSPLWVSEAFFGQGTRLTVV.

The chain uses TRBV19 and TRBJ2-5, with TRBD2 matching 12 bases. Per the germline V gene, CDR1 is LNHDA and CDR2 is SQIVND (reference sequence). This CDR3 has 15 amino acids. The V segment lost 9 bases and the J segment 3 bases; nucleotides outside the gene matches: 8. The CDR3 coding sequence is TGTGCCAGCCGGGGGGGACTAGCGGGCGAAGAGACCCAGTACTTC. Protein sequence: CASRGGLAGEETQYF. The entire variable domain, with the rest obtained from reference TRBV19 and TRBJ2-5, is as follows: DGGITQSPKYLFRKEGQNVTLSCEQNLNHDAMYWYRQDPGQGLRLIYYSQIVNDFQKGDIAEGYSVSREKKESFPLTVTSAQKNPTAFYLCASRGGLAGEETQYFGPGTRLLVL.

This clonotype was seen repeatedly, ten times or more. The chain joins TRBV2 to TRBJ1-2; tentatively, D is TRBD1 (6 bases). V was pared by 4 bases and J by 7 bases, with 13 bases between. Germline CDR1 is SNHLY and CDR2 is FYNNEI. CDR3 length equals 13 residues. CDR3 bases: TGTGCCAGCAGTGGGGACAACTCCTCTGGCTACACCTTC. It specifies CASSGDNSSGYTF.

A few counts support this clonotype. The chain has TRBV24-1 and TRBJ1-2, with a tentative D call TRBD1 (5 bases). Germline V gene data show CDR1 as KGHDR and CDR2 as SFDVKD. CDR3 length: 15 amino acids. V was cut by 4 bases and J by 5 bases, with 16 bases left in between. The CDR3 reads CATSDRRGTQYGYTF. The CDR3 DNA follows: TGTGCCACCAGTGACCGGAGGGGAACCCAATATGGCTACACCTTC.

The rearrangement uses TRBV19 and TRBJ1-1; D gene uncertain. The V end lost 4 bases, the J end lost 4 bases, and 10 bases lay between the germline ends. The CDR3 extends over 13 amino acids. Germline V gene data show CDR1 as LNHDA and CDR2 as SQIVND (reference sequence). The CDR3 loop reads CASSSTWGTEAFF. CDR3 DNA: TGTGCCAGTAGTAGTACCTGGGGCACTGAAGCTTTCTTT.

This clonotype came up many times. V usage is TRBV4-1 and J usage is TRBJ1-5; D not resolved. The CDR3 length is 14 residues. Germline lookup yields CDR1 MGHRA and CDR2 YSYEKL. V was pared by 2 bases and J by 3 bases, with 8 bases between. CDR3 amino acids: CASSQTRTNQPQHF. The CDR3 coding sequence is TGCGCCAGCAGCCAAACCAGGACCAATCAGCCCCAGCATTTT.

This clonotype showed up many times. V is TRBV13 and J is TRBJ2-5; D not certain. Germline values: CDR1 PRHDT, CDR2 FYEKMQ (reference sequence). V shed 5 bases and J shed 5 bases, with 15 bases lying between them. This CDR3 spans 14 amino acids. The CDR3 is CASSPRQQRETQYF. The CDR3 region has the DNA TGTGCCAGCAGCCCGCGACAACAAAGGGAGACCCAGTACTTC.

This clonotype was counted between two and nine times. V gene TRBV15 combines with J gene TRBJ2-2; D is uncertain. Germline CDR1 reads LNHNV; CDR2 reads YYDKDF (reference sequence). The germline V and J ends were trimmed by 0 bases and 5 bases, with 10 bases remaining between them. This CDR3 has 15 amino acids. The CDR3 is CATSRETVGTGELFF. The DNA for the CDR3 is TGTGCCACCAGCAGAGAAACAGTCGGGACCGGGGAGCTGTTTTTT.

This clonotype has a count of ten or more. This chain's CDR3 is CAISVQGVDTEAFF. CDR3 nucleotide sequence: TGTGCCATCAGTGTCCAGGGTGTTGACACTGAAGCTTTCTTT. V and J are TRBV10-3 and TRBJ1-1, with D possibly matching TRBD1 (5 bases). V dropped 4 bases and J dropped 3 bases, with 12 bases sitting between them. The CDR3 is 14 residues long. Germline CDR1 ENHRY, CDR2 SYGVKD.

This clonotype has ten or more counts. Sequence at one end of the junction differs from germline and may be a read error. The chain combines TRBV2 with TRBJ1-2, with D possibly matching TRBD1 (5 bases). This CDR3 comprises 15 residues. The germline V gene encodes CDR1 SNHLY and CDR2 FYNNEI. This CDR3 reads CASSEGVTAIYGYTF. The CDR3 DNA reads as TGTGCCAGCAGCGAAGGGGTAACAGCCATCTATGGCTACACCTTC. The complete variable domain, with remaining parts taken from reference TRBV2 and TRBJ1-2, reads EPEVTQTPSHQVTQMGQEVILRCVPISNHLYFYWYRQILGQKVEFLVSFYNNEISEKSEIFDDQFSVERPDGSNFTLKIRSTKLEDSAMYFCASSEGVTAIYGYTFGSGTRLTVV.